The entry below describes one T cell receptor (beta chain). This clonotype occurred a few times. What antigen it recognizes has not been identified. Per-base quality was not reported, and no clone a single base away is much larger than it. The sample is drawn from a study of patients and donors after allogeneic stem cell transplantation (dated by TCRdb to 2020 to 2022). The CDR3 goes from the cysteine to the phenylalanine over 13 residues. CDR3 DNA only is kept here, 39 bases in frame from base 1. V is pruned by 6 bases and J by 3 bases, leaving 4 bases of the junction without a gene match. The library was obtained by RT-PCR. TCRdb records NextSeq 550 as the sequencer. TCRdb applied fastp at Q25 and MiXCR to the public reads, then kept only in-frame beta chains. Each entry is one CDR3 protein sequence, shown with its most common DNA and genes. The sample table holds about 960,000 distinct CDR3 sequences, of which roughly 18% were seen once. 6% of the sample is in the top ten clones.

The rearranged chain carries TRBV12-3 or TRBV12-4 and TRBJ2-7, with 8 bases aligning to TRBD1. The receptor's source is a human donor who was either an allogeneic HSCT recipient or a stem cell or donor lymphocyte infusion donor (not recorded which). It is not recorded whose cells these are; they may come from a transplant donor. The material sequenced was blood, either unsorted or a sorted T cell fraction (not recorded which). The CDR3: CASSQTGDYEQYF. The nucleotide sequence is TGTGCCAGCAGCCAGACAGGGGACTACGAGCAGTACTTC.